The subject of this entry is one TCR beta chain. The data are from a study of cytomegalovirus exposure and HLA in healthy donors. CDR1 is LNHDA and CDR2 is SQIVND in the germline V gene (reference sequence). V lost 6 bases to trimming and J lost 0 bases, with 9 bases between them. The CDR3 contains 14 residues. The PCR employed 60 Vbeta primers together with 13 Jbeta primers. Clones were sequenced by immunoSEQ multiplex PCR, and TCRdb holds only the in-frame ones, with some missing. The repertoire consists of 150,000 to 200,000 clones, with 70% to 90% occurring once and the leading ten covering 2.1%. This receptor was identified in a woman under 30 in good health and CMV-seropositive. This chain uses TRBV19 with TRBJ1-3; no firm D call. The sample comprised PBMCs. The DNA for the CDR3 is TGTGCCAGTAGGGGAGCTAACTCTGGAAACACCATATATTTT. It codes for CASRGANSGNTIYF.